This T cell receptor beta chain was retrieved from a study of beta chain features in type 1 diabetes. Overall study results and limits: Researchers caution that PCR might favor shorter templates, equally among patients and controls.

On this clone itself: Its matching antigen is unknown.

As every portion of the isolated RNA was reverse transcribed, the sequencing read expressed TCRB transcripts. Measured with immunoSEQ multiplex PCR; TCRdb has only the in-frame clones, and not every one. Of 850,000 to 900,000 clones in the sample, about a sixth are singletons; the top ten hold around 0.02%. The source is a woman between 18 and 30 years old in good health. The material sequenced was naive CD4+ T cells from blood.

The CDR3 DNA is TGTGCCAGCAGTTACCCCCCAGAGGGCGGTACGCAGTATTTT. It codes for CASSYPPEGGTQYF. The chain combines TRBV6-5 with TRBJ2-3, with D maybe TRBD2 (5 bases). CDR3 length: 14 amino acids. Trimming took 2 bases from V and 8 from J, leaving 14 bases between them. CDR1 and CDR2 (germline): MNHEY, SVGAGI.